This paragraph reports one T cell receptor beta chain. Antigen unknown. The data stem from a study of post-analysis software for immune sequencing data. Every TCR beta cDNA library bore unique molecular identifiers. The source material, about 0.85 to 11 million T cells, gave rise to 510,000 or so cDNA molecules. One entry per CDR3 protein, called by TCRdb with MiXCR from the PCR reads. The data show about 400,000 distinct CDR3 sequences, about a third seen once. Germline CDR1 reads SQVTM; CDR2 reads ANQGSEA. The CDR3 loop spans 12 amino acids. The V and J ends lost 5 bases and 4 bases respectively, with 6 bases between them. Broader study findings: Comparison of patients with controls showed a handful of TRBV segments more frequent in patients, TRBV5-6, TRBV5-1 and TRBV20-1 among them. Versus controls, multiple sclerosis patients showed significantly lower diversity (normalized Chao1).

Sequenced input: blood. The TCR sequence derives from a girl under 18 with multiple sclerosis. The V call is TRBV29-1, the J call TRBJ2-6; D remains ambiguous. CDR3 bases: TGCAGCGTTATGGCCGGGGCCAACGTCCTGACTTTC. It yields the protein CSVMAGANVLTF.